This T cell receptor (beta chain) was identified during a study of T cell changes during pregnancy in multiple sclerosis (dated by TCRdb to the late 2010s). As for the study more broadly: In women with multiple sclerosis, the researchers looked at how the T cell repertoire shifted as pregnancy progressed.

As to this clone: No cognate antigen has been identified for it. The sample holds no much larger clone one base away, and base qualities are not on file.

The library was made by the immunoSEQ multiplex PCR assay. TCRdb provides this immuneACCESS table in a form limited to in-frame rearrangements. Some clones are lacking; in checked studies, under half of them reflect an unresolved V gene, and why the rest are absent is not known. The sample includes about 87,000 clones, with roughly 95% observed a single time. The ten largest clones represent about 1.3% of the sample. V is cut back by 3 bases and J by 5 bases, with 3 bases in the junction unmatched. The CDR3 sequence holds 14 residues, the cysteine and phenylalanine included. Left in the record is the CDR3 DNA by itself, 42 bases read in frame from the first base. CDR1 and CDR2 are drawn from the germline V gene (reference sequence): MNHEY, SMNVEV.

The TCR comes from a female donor in good health, enrolled as a control in a pregnancy study. This chain joins TRBV27 to TRBJ2-1; 8 bases in the junction line up with TRBD2. This sample comprised peripheral blood, obtained in the third trimester of pregnancy. In nucleotides, the sequence is TGTGCCAGCAGTTTTACTAGCGGCGACAATGAGCAGTTCTTC. It specifies CASSFTSGDNEQFF.